The sequence of this T cell receptor beta chain was determined in a study of T-cell memory formation after mild COVID-19. The V and J ends lost 0 bases and 3 bases respectively, with 12 bases between them. This CDR3 spans 14 amino acids. Germline loops: CDR1 DFQATT, CDR2 SNEGSKA (reference sequence). Findings and caveats of the study: The authors left the SARS-CoV-2 specificity of second-wave clones peaking on day 37 unconfirmed.

TCRdb ran MiXCR on the 5' RACE reads and lists one entry per CDR3 protein. Altogether a few hundred thousand distinct CDR3 sequences are present, 9.4% being singletons, with the ten largest covering approximately 20%. This clonotype came up a few times. Its antigen is undetermined. The receptor was isolated from a man between 18 and 29 years old who had mild COVID-19 (a few samples of this study predate the infection). Cell type and time point are not known. V usage is TRBV20-1 and J usage is TRBJ2-7, with TRBD2 as a possible D gene (6 bases). The specimen sequenced was PBMCs or a T cell subset sorted from them (not recorded which). The CDR3 sequence: CSARELEGYYEQYF. For the CDR3, the DNA is TGCAGTGCTAGAGAGTTGGAGGGATACTACGAGCAGTACTTC.